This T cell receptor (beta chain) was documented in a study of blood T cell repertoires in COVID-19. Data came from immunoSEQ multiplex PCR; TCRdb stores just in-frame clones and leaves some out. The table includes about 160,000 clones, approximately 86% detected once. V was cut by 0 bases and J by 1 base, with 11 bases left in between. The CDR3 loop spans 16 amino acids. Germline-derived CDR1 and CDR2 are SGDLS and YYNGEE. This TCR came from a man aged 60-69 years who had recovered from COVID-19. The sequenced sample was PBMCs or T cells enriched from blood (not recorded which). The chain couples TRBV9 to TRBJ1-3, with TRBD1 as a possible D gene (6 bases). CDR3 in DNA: TGTGCCAGCAGCGTAGAGCCAGGGGCGTCTGGAAACACCATATATTTT. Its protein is CASSVEPGASGNTIYF.